The clone carrying this T cell receptor beta chain was seen more than once but under ten times. Its antigen is as yet unknown. CDR3 length: 16 amino acids. Germline V lookup: CDR1 MNHNS, CDR2 SASEGT. V gave up 3 bases and J gave up 5 bases, with 19 bases separating them. This entry is derived from a study of cytomegalovirus exposure and HLA in healthy donors. Broader study findings: Cytomegalovirus-associated status was assigned to 164 TCR beta chains.

The data were produced by immunoSEQ multiplex PCR, yet TCRdb's version contains in-frame clones alone and is incomplete. The sample records 200,000 or so clones, around 84% being singletons. What was sequenced was PBMCs. The receptor comes from a man younger than 35 in good health and CMV-seropositive. This chain links TRBV6-1 with TRBJ2-5; possibly TRBD1 for D (7 bases). The CDR3 sequence: CASSDYSARGVETQYF. CDR3 sequence (DNA): TGTGCCAGCAGTGATTACTCGGCCAGGGGGGTGGAGACCCAGTACTTC.